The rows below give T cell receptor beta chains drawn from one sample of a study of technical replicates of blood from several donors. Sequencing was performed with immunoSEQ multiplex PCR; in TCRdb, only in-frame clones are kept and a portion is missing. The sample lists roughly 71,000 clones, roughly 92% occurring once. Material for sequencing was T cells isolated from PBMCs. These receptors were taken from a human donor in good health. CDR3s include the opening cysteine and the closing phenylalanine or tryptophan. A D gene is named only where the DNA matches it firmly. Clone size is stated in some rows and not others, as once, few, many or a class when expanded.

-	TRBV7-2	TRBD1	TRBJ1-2	CASSETGASREGYTF	TGTGCCAGCAGCGAGACAGGGGCCTCGAGGGAAGGCTACACCTTC
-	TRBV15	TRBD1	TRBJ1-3	CATSGRQGISGNTIYF	TGTGCCACCAGCGGACGACAGGGGATTTCTGGAAACACCATATATTTT
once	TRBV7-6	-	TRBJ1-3	CASSPQVPPGGNTIYF	TGTGCCAGCAGCCCGCAGGTCCCCCCAGGGGGAAACACCATATATTTT
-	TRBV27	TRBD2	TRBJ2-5	CASSPQGGLAGAETQYF	TGTGCCAGCAGTCCACAAGGAGGACTAGCGGGAGCGGAGACCCAGTACTTC
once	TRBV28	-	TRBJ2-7	CASSFTGTDEQYF	TGTGCCAGCAGTTTCACAGGTACAGACGAGCAGTACTTC
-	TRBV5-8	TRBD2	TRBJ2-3	CAGREGRLAGRADTQYF	TGTGCCGGGCGGGAGGGTCGTCTAGCAGGTAGAGCAGATACGCAGTATTTT
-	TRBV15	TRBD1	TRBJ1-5	CATSRGRQGANQPQHF	TGTGCCACCAGCAGAGGAAGACAGGGGGCTAATCAGCCCCAGCATTTT
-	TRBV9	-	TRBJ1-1	CASSVTGGAEAFF	TGTGCCAGCAGCGTTACCGGGGGGGCTGAAGCTTTCTTT
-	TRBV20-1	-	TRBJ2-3	CSALAWAQYF	TGCAGTGCTCTAGCTTGGGCGCAGTATTTT
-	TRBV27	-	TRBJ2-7	CASSPRRFESENYEQYF	TGTGCCAGCAGTCCCCGAAGATTTGAATCGGAGAACTACGAGCAGTACTTC
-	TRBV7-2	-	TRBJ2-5	CASSQTLTLWAGGETQYF	TGTGCCAGCAGCCAGACATTAACCTTGTGGGCGGGCGGAGAGACCCAGTACTTC
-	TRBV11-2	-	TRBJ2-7	CASSLGGAAYEQYF	TGTGCCAGCAGCTTAGGCGGGGCAGCCTACGAGCAGTACTTC
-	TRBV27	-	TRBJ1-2	CASSSQGYGYTF	TGTGCCAGCAGTTCTCAGGGCTATGGCTACACCTTC
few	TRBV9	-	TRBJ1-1	CASSVAGAGTEAFF	TGTGCCAGCAGCGTAGCAGGGGCCGGCACTGAAGCTTTCTTT
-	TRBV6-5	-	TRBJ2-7	CASSPGTPAYEQYF	TGTGCCAGCAGCCCCGGGACTCCCGCCTACGAGCAGTACTTC
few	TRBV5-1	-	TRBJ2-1	CASRPREKYNEQFF	TGCGCCAGCAGACCCCGAGAAAAATACAATGAGCAGTTCTTC
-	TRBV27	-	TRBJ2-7	CASSFGVGGVYEQYF	TGTGCCAGCAGTTTTGGAGTGGGAGGAGTCTACGAGCAGTACTTC
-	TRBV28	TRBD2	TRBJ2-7	CASSYKSGRAYEQYF	TGTGCCAGCAGTTACAAAAGCGGGAGGGCCTACGAGCAGTACTTC
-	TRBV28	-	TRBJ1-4	CASSSGPLTNEKLFF	TGTGCCAGCAGTTCTGGGCCGCTAACTAATGAAAAACTGTTTTTT
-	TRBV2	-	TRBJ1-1	CASSHDTNTEAFF	TGTGCCAGCAGTCATGACACGAACACTGAAGCTTTCTTT
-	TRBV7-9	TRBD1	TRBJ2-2	CASRPLGTEIPRELFF	TGTGCCAGCAGGCCCCTGGGGACAGAAATCCCCCGGGAGCTGTTTTTT
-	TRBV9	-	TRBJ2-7	CASSSDGYEQYF	TGTGCCAGCAGCTCAGACGGGTACGAGCAGTACTTC
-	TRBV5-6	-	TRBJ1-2	CASRRTGFNGYTF	TGTGCCAGCAGGCGGACTGGGTTTAATGGCTACACCTTC
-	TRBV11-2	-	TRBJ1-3	CASSLDPTGNTIYF	TGTGCCAGCAGCTTAGATCCTACCGGAAACACCATATATTTT
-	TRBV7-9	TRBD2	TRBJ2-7	CASSLGIAGGPDEQYF	TGTGCCAGCAGCTTAGGAATCGCGGGAGGGCCAGACGAGCAGTACTTC
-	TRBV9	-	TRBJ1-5	CASSVDSSNQPQHF	TGTGCCAGCAGCGTAGATAGTAGCAATCAGCCCCAGCATTTT
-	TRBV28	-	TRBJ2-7	CASNSGGVPYEQYF	TGTGCCAGCAATTCGGGGGGCGTCCCCTACGAGCAGTACTTC
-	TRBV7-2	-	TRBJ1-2	CASSSGASYGYTF	TGTGCCAGCAGCTCAGGGGCATCCTATGGCTACACCTTC
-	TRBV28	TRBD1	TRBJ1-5	CASSLFGQGNQPQHF	TGTGCCAGCAGTTTATTCGGACAGGGTAATCAGCCCCAGCATTTT
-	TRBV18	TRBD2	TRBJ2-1	CASSPREGSSYNEQFF	TGTGCCAGCTCACCCAGGGAGGGGAGCTCCTACAATGAGCAGTTCTTC
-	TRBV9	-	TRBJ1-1	CASSVGHRPTEAFF	TGTGCCAGCAGCGTGGGACACCGTCCCACTGAAGCTTTCTTT
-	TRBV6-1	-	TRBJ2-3	CASSFWRNTDTQYF	TGTGCCAGCAGTTTCTGGCGGAACACAGATACGCAGTATTTT
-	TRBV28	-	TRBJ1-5	CASSLVLSGNQPQHF	TGTGCCAGCAGTTTAGTACTTTCGGGAAATCAGCCCCAGCATTTT
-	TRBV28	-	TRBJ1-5	CASSVYVQPQHF	TGTGCCAGCAGTGTTTATGTGCAGCCCCAGCATTTT
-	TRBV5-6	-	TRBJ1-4	CASSSRRDRGTHEKLFF	TGTGCCAGCAGCTCAAGGAGGGATAGGGGTACTCATGAAAAACTGTTTTTT
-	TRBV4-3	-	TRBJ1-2	CASSQDKSYYGYTF	TGCGCCAGCAGCCAAGATAAATCTTACTATGGCTACACCTTC
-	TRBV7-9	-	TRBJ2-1	CASSVLNNEQFF	TGTGCCAGCAGCGTTTTAAACAATGAGCAGTTCTTC
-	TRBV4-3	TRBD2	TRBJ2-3	CASSPGGSAYTQYF	TGCGCCAGCAGCCCGGGCGGGAGTGCGTATACGCAGTATTTT
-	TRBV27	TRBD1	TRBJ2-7	CASSTRTGAYEQYF	TGTGCCAGCAGTACCAGGACAGGTGCCTACGAGCAGTACTTC
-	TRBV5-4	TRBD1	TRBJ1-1	CASSLQGEPLGDTEAFF	TGTGCCAGCAGCTTACAGGGGGAGCCCCTTGGGGACACTGAAGCTTTCTTT
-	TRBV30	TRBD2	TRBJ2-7	CAWSGNIASGTPYEQYF	TGTGCCTGGAGTGGAAATATAGCTAGCGGGACCCCCTACGAGCAGTACTTC
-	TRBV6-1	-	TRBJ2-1	CASRVRGDEQFF	TGTGCCAGCAGAGTCAGGGGGGATGAGCAGTTCTTC
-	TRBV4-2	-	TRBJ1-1	CASSLRTATNTEAFF	TGTGCCAGCAGCCTGCGAACGGCGACAAACACTGAAGCTTTCTTT
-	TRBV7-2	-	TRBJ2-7	CASSLLTSSYEQYF	TGTGCCAGCAGCTTACTTACCAGCTCCTACGAGCAGTACTTC
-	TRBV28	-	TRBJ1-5	CAAPPPGHYQPQHF	TGTGCCGCACCCCCCCCGGGACACTATCAGCCCCAGCATTTT
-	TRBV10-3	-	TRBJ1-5	CAISDGDQPQHF	TGTGCCATCAGTGACGGGGATCAGCCCCAGCATTTT
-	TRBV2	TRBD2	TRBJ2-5	CASKAGLAGVVETQYF	TGTGCCAGCAAGGCGGGACTAGCGGGAGTTGTCGAGACCCAGTACTTC
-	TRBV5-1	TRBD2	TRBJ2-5	CASSLLSGTQETQYF	TGCGCCAGCAGCTTGCTCAGCGGGACGCAAGAGACCCAGTACTTC
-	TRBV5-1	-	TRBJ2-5	CASSNSAGIGLQETQYF	TGCGCCAGCAGTAATAGCGCGGGAATCGGTCTCCAAGAGACCCAGTACTTC
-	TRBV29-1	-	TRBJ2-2	CSVAQVNTGELFF	TGCAGCGTTGCCCAGGTGAACACCGGGGAGCTGTTTTTT
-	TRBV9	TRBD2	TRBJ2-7	CASSVGGAGGNEQYF	TGTGCCAGCAGCGTAGGGGGCGCGGGAGGGAACGAGCAGTACTTC
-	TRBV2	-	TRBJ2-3	CASRGGPTDTQYF	TGTGCCAGCAGAGGAGGGCCCACAGATACGCAGTATTTT